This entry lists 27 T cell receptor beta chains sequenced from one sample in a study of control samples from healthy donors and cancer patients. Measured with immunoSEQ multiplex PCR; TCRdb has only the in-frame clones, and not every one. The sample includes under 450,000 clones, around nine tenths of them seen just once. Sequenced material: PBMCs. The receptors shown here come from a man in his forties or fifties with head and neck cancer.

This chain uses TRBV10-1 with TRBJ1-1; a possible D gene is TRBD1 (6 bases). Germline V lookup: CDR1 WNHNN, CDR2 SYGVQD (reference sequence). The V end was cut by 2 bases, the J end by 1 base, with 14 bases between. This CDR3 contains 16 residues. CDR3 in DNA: TGCGCCAGCAGTGAGGCGCGGACAGTAGGGAACACTGAAGCTTTCTTT. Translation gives CASSEARTVGNTEAFF.

The CDR3 DNA reads TGTGCCAGTAGTATAGACGGGAGTCCAGAGACCCAGTACTTC. Its translation: CASSIDGSPETQYF. The chain recombines TRBV19 with TRBJ2-5; possible D gene TRBD2, 6 bases. Germline CDR1 reads LNHDA; CDR2 reads SQIVND (reference sequence). Trimming removed 0 bases at V and 4 bases at J, with 9 bases between. The CDR3 extends over 14 amino acids.

The CDR3, as DNA: TGTGCCAGCAGTCGACCGAGCCAAGAGACCCAGTACTTC. This encodes CASSRPSQETQYF. The chain is built from TRBV28 and TRBJ2-5; D is undetermined. The V end was cut by 5 bases, the J end by 1 base, with 8 bases between. The germline V gene encodes CDR1 MDHEN and CDR2 SYDVKM. CDR3 size: 13 residues.

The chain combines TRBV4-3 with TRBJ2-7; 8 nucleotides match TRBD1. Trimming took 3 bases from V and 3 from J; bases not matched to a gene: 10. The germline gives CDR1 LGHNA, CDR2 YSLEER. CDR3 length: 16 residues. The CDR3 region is CASSQAAGQVIYEQYF. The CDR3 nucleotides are TGCGCCAGCAGCCAGGCGGCGGGACAGGTAATCTACGAGCAGTACTTC.

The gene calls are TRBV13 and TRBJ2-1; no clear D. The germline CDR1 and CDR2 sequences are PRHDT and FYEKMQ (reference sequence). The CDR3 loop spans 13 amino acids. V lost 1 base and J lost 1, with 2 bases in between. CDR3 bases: TGTGCCAGCAGCTTAGATTCCTACAATGAGCAGTTCTTC. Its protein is CASSLDSYNEQFF. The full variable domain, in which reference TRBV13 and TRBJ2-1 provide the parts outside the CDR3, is AAGVIQSPRHLIKEKRETATLKCYPIPRHDTVYWYQQGPGQDPQFLISFYEKMQSDKGSIPDRFSAQQFSDYHSELNMSSLELGDSALYFCASSLDSYNEQFFGPGTRLTVL.

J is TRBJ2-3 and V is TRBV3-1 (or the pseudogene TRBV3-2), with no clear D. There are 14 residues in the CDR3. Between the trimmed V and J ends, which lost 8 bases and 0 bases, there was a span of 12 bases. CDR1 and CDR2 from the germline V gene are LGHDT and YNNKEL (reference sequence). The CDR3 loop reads CASLMRGSTDTQYF. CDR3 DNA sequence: TGTGCCAGCCTTATGCGCGGTAGCACAGATACGCAGTATTTT.

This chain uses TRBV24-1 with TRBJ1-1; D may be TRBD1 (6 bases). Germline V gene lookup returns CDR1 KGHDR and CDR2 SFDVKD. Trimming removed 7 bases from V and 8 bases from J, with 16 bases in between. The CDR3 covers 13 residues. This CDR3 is CATSPGAGGEAFF. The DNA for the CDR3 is TGTGCCACCAGCCCGGGGGCGGGTGGAGAAGCTTTCTTT.

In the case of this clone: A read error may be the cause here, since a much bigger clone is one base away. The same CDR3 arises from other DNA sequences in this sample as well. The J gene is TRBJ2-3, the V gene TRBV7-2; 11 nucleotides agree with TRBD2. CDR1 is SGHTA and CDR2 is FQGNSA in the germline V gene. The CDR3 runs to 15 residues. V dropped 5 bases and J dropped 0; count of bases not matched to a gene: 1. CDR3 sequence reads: CASSRTSGSTDTQYF. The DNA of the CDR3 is TGTGCCAGCAGCCGGACTAGCGGGAGCACAGATACGCAGTATTTT. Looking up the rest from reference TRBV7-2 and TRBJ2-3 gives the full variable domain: GAGVSQSPSNKVTEKGKDVELRCDPISGHTALYWYRQSLGQGLEFLIYFQGNSAPDKSGLPSDRFSAERTGGSVSTLTIQRTQQEDSAVYLCASSRTSGSTDTQYFGPGTRLTVL.

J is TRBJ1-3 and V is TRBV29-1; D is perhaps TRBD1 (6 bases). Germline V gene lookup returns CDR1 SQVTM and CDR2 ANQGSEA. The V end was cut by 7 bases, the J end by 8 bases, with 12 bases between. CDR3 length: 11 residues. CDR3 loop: CSAQQGDTIYF. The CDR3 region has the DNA TGCAGCGCTCAACAGGGAGACACCATATATTTT. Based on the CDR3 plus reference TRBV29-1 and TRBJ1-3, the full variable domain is SAVISQKPSRDICQRGTSLTIQCQVDSQVTMMFWYRQQPGQSLTLIATANQGSEATYESGFVIDKFPISRPNLTFSTLTVSNMSPEDSSIYLCSAQQGDTIYFGEGSWLTVV.

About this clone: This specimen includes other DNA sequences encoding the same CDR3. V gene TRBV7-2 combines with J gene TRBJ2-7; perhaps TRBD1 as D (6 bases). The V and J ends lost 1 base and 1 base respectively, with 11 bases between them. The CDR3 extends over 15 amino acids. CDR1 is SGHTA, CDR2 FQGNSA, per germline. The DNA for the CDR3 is TGTGCCAGCAGCTTAGTTTCCGGACAGTCCTACGAGCAGTACTTC. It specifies CASSLVSGQSYEQYF. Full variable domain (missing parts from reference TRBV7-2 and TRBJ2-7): GAGVSQSPSNKVTEKGKDVELRCDPISGHTALYWYRQSLGQGLEFLIYFQGNSAPDKSGLPSDRFSAERTGGSVSTLTIQRTQQEDSAVYLCASSLVSGQSYEQYFGPGTRLTVT.

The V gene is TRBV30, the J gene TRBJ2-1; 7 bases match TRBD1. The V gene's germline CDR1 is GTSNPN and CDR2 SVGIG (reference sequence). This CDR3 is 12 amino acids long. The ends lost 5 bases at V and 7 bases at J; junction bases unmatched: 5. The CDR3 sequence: CAWSGGVNEQFF. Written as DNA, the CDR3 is TGTGCCTGGTCAGGGGGAGTGAATGAGCAGTTCTTC.

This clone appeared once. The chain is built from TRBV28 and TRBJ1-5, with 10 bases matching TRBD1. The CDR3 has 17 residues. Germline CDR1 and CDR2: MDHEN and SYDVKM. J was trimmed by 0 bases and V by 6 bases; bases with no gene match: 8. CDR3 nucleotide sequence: TGTGCCAGCAGGTCCGGGACAGGGGAATTTAGCAATCAGCCCCAGCATTTT. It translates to CASRSGTGEFSNQPQHF.

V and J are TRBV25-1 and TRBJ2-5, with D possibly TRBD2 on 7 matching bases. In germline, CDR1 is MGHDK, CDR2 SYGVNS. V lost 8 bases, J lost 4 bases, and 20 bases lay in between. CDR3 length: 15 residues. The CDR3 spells CASASVGGAGETQYF. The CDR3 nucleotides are TGTGCCAGCGCCTCAGTTGGGGGGGCCGGAGAGACCCAGTACTTC.

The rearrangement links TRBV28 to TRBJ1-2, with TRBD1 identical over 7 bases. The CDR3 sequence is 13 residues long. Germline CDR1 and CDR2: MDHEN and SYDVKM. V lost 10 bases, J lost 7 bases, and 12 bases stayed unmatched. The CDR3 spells CATRFWGQSGYTF. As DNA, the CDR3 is TGTGCCACCCGCTTTTGGGGACAGTCTGGCTACACCTTC.

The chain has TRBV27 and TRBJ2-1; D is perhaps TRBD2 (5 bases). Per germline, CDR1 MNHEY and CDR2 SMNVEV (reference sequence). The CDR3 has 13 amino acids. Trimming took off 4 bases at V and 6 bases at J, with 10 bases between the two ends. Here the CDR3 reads CASSCLACNEQFF. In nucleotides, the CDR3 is TGTGCCAGCAGTTGCCTAGCATGCAATGAGCAGTTCTTC.

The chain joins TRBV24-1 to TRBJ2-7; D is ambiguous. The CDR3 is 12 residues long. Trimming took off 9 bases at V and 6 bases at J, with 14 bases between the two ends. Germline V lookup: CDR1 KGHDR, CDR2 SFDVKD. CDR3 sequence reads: CATSGEYGEQYF. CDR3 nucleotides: TGTGCCACCTCTGGAGAGTACGGCGAGCAGTACTTC.

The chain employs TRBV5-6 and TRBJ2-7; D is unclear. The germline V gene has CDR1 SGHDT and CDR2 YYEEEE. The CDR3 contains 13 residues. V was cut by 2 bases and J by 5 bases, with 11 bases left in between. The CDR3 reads CASSFVGTNEQYF. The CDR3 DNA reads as TGTGCCAGCAGCTTCGTGGGAACAAACGAGCAGTACTTC. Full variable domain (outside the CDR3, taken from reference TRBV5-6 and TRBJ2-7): DAGVTQSPTHLIKTRGQQVTLRCSPKSGHDTVSWYQQALGQGPQFIFQYYEEEERQRGNFPDRFSGHQFPNYSSELNVNALLLGDSALYLCASSFVGTNEQYFGPGTRLTVT.

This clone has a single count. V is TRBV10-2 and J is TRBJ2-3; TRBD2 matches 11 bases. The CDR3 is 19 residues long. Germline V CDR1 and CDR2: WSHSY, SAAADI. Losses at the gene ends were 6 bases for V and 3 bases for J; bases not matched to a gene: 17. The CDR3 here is CASRMGLAVNPGRTDTQYF. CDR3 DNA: TGCGCCAGCAGAATGGGACTAGCGGTTAACCCCGGGAGAACAGATACGCAGTATTTT.

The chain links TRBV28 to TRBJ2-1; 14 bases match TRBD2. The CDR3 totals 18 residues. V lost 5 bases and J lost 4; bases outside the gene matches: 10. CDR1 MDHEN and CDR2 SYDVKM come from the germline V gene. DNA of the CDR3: TGTGCCAGCAGTAACCCGGGACTAGCGGGAGAGCGTTACAATGAGCAGTTCTTC. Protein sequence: CASSNPGLAGERYNEQFF.

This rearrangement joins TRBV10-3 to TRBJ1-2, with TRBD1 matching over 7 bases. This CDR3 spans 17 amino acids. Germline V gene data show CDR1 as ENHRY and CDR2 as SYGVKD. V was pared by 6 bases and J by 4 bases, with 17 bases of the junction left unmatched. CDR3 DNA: TGTGCCATCAGCCGAGGTGGAGCGAGTGGGGACAGCTATGGCTACACCTTC. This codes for CAISRGGASGDSYGYTF.

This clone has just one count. CDR3 sequence: CAWSSGKEETQYF. In nucleotides, the CDR3 is TGTGCCTGGAGTTCAGGGAAGGAAGAGACCCAGTACTTC. The chain is built from TRBV30 and TRBJ2-5, with a weak D call TRBD1 (5 bases). Germline V lookup: CDR1 GTSNPN, CDR2 SVGIG (reference sequence). Trimming pared 2 bases from V and 3 bases from J, leaving 10 bases between. The CDR3 is 13 amino acids.

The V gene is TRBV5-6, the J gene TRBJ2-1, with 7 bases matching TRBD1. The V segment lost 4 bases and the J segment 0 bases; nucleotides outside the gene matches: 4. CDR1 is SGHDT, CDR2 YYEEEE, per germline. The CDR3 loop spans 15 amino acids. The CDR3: CASSLTGFSYNEQFF. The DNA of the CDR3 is TGTGCCAGCAGCCTGACAGGGTTCTCCTACAATGAGCAGTTCTTC.

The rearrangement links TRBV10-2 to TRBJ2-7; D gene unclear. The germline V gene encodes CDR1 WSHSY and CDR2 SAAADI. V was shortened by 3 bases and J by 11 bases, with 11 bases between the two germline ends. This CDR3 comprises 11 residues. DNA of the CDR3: TGCGCCAGCAGTGATTTCCAGGAAAAGTACTTC. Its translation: CASSDFQEKYF.

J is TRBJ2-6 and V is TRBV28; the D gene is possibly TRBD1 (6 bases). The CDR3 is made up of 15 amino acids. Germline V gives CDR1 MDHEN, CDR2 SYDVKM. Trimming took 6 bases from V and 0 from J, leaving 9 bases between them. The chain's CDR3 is CASRGHFSGANVLTF. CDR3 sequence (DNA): TGTGCCAGCAGGGGACACTTCTCTGGGGCCAACGTCCTGACTTTC.

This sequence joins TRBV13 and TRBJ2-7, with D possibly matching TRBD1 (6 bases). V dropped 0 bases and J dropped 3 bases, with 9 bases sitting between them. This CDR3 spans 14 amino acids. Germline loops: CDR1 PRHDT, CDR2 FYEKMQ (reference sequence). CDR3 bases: TGTGCCAGCAGCTTAGGAGGACAGCGCTACGAGCAGTACTTC. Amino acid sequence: CASSLGGQRYEQYF.

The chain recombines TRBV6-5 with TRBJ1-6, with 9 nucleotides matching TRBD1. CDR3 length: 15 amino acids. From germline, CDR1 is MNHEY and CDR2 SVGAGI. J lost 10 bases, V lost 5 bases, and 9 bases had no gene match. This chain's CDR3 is CASSTKQGAGSPLHF. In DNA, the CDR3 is TGTGCCAGCAGTACCAAACAGGGGGCGGGATCACCCCTCCACTTT.

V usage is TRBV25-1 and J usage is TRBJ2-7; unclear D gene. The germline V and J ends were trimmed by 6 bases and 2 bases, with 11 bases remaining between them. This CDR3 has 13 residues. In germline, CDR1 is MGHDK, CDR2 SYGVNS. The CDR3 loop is CASSPRSTYEQYF. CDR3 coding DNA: TGTGCCAGCAGCCCCCGTAGTACCTACGAGCAGTACTTC.